This TCR beta chain came from a study of T cell repertoires in cytomegalovirus infection (dated by TCRdb to about 2019). With regard to the full study: The HLA type of each donor mattered for the analysis, because public TCR beta signatures pointed to carriage of CMV infection along with the matching HLA type. Beyond this particular receptor, the publication reports: In the ex vivo response, HLA-C-restricted CMV-specific TCR beta clonotypes were dominant, and in two of eight donors the single most frequent clonotype came from this HLA-C-restricted group. In both this cohort and an independent roughly 350-donor cohort, the cumulative frequency of public TCR beta family members distinguished carriers of CMV infection plus the relevant HLA type.

Points on this clonotype: Its antigen remains undetermined. One base away there is no much larger clone; base qualities are not given.

Deletion took 3 bases off V and 2 bases off J, with a span of 9 bases between the germline ends. The CDR3 starts with the cysteine, ends with the phenylalanine, and has 14 residues. Just the 42-base CDR3 DNA is kept, in frame starting at base 1. The run used an Illumina HiSeq 1500. TCRdb cleaned the public reads at Q25 with fastp, built clones with MiXCR and kept in-frame beta chains. Rows matching on CDR3 protein sequence are summarized as one entry with the most common DNA and genes. The sample table records just under 300,000 distinct CDR3 sequences; about 9.2% of these occur just once. Jointly, the top ten make up around 2.4% of the sample.

The source of this sequence is a human donor in good health (CMV status not recorded). Some clones in this sample may be carry-over from other donors' samples. The chain joins TRBV12-3 or TRBV12-4 to TRBJ2-3; the D gene is unclear. The material sequenced was PBMCs. For the CDR3, the sequence is CASSLSQTTDTQYF. The base sequence is TGTGCCAGCAGTTTGAGTCAGACCACAGATACGCAGTATTTT.